This is a list of T cell receptor beta chains from one sample in a study of blood T cell repertoires in COVID-19. The table came from immunoSEQ multiplex PCR; TCRdb's copy has only in-frame clones and leaves some out. The sample has about 440,000 clones; 88% are singletons. Material for sequencing was peripheral blood. These TCRs come from a woman aged 45-60 years with COVID-19, enrolled during active disease. The CDR3 runs from the conserved cysteine through the conserved F or W. The D gene is left open where the match is weak. Only part of the rows carry a size: once, few, many, or a class if the clone is expanded.

18 | TRBJ1-1 | . | TRBV5-4 | . | TGTGCCAGCAGCCCGGGGGGGACTGGGGTAGCTATGAACACTGAAGCTTTCTTT | CASSPGGTGVAMNTEAFF
16 | TRBJ2-3 | . | TRBV9 | . | TGTGCCAGCAGCGTAGCCCACCTCCCCGGGACAGATACGCAGTATTTT | CASSVAHLPGTDTQYF
16 | TRBJ2-3 | . | TRBV7-9 | TRBD1 | TGTGCCAGCAGCTTACGGGCAGGGACAGGGTTCGATACGCAGTATTTT | CASSLRAGTGFDTQYF
13 | TRBJ2-7 | . | TRBV28 | . | TGTGCCAGCACCCTAAACAGGATCTACGAGCAGTACTTC | CASTLNRIYEQYF
15 | TRBJ2-3 | . | TRBV7-3 | TRBD2 | TGTGCCAGCAGCCCCCGACTAGCGGCGGGGGATACGCAGTATTTT | CASSPRLAAGDTQYF
14 | TRBJ1-4 | . | TRBV28 | . | TGTGCCAGCAGCGAGAGTGTTTCCGATGAAAAACTGTTTTTT | CASSESVSDEKLFF
15 | TRBJ1-3 | . | TRBV11-2 | TRBD1 | TGTGCCAGCAGCCCCAACAGGGGATATGGAAACACCATATATTTT | CASSPNRGYGNTIYF
18 | TRBJ2-5 | once | TRBV28 | . | TGTGCCAGCAGTCCCAGCCCAGGAGCGGGCGGCACCCAAGAGACCCAGTACTTC | CASSPSPGAGGTQETQYF
16 | TRBJ2-2 | . | TRBV7-2 | . | TGTGCCAGCAGCCCGCGTCGGGGGGCAGGCACCGGGGAGCTGTTTTTT | CASSPRRGAGTGELFF
12 | TRBJ1-2 | . | TRBV29-1 | . | TGCAGCGTTAAGAAGGGGTCGGATGGCTACACCTTC | CSVKKGSDGYTF
14 | TRBJ2-3 | . | TRBV10-1 | . | TGCGCCAGCAGTGACGCCCCGGGGACAGATACGCAGTATTTT | CASSDAPGTDTQYF
14 | TRBJ1-2 | . | TRBV25-1 | TRBD1 | TGTGCCAGCAGGGGGGTAACAGGGGTGAAAGGCTACACCTTC | CASRGVTGVKGYTF
13 | TRBJ1-1 | . | TRBV7-3 | . | TGTGCCAGCAGCTTGGCCTGGAACACTGAAGCTTTCTTT | CASSLAWNTEAFF
14 | TRBJ1-6 | . | TRBV3-1/TRBV3-2 | TRBD1 | TGTGCCTCCGGGGGACAGGGGGATAATTCACCCCTCCACTTT | CASGGQGDNSPLHF
14 | TRBJ2-3 | . | TRBV19 | TRBD1 | TGTGCCAGTAACCCGACAGGGCCCACAGATACGCAGTATTTT | CASNPTGPTDTQYF
15 | TRBJ2-7 | . | TRBV11-2 | TRBD2 | TGTGCCAGCAGCTCGAGACTAGCGGGAAGCTACGAGCAGTACTTC | CASSSRLAGSYEQYF
13 | TRBJ1-5 | . | TRBV6-5 | . | TGTGCCAGCAGTCCGGGTCTTTATCAGCCCCAGCATTTT | CASSPGLYQPQHF
16 | TRBJ1-5 | once | TRBV6-6 | . | TGTGCCAGCAGTTACTTGGGCAGGGGTACCAATCAGCCCCAGCATTTT | CASSYLGRGTNQPQHF
16 | TRBJ2-3 | . | TRBV7-2 | TRBD2 | TGTGCCAGCAGCTTAGGTGGCGGGGGGCCTGCAGATACGCAGTATTTT | CASSLGGGGPADTQYF
13 | TRBJ1-1 | . | TRBV30 | . | TGTGCCTGGAGGGCAGGGTTGAACACTGAAGCTTTCTTT | CAWRAGLNTEAFF